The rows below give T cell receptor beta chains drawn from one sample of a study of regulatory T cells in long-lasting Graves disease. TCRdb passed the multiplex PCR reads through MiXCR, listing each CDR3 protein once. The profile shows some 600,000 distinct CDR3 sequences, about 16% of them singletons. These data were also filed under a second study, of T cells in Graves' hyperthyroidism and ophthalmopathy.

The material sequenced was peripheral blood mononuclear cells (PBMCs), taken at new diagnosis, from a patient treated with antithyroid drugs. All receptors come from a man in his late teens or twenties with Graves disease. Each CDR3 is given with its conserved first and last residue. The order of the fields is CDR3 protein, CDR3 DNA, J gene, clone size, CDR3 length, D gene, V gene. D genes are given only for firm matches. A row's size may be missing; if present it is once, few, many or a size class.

CDR3: CASKDRRNTGELFF
DNA: TGTGCCAGCAAGGACAGGCGAAACACCGGGGAGCTGTTTTTT
J: TRBJ2-2
size: -
length: 14
D: TRBD1
V: TRBV5-4

CDR3: CASSMFLRGNQPQHF
DNA: TGTGCCAGTAGTATGTTTCTACGAGGAAATCAGCCCCAGCATTTT
J: TRBJ1-5
size: -
length: 15
D: -
V: TRBV19

CDR3: CASSGDRRFGGQYF
DNA: TGTGCCAGCAGCGGAGACAGGCGTTTCGGTGGGCAGTACTTC
J: TRBJ2-7
size: many
length: 14
D: -
V: TRBV27

CDR3: CASSPGQGVYQPQHF
DNA: TGTGCCAGCAGCCCAGGACAGGGTGTATATCAGCCCCAGCATTTT
J: TRBJ1-5
size: -
length: 15
D: TRBD1
V: TRBV7-2

CDR3: CASSYSKLASAKNIQYF
DNA: TGTGCCAGCAGTTACTCGAAACTAGCATCCGCCAAAAACATTCAGTACTTC
J: TRBJ2-4
size: few
length: 17
D: -
V: TRBV6-4

CDR3: CASRTATGEGNQPQHF
DNA: TGTGCCAGTAGGACGGCGACAGGGGAGGGCAATCAGCCCCAGCATTTT
J: TRBJ1-5
size: -
length: 16
D: TRBD1
V: TRBV19

CDR3: CASTRRAFLASGPKETQYF
DNA: TGTGCCAGCACCCGGAGGGCATTTCTGGCTAGCGGTCCAAAAGAGACCCAGTACTTC
J: TRBJ2-5
size: few
length: 19
D: TRBD2
V: TRBV12-3/TRBV12-4

CDR3: CSVEDQGGEKLFF
DNA: TGCAGCGTTGAAGACCAAGGTGGCGAAAAACTGTTTTTT
J: TRBJ1-4
size: many
length: 13
D: -
V: TRBV29-1

CDR3: CATGEGLYNEQFF
DNA: TGCGCCACCGGGGAGGGGCTCTACAATGAGCAGTTCTTC
J: TRBJ2-1
size: many
length: 13
D: TRBD2
V: TRBV5-1

CDR3: CAIQIRTGDNEQFF
DNA: TGTGCCATCCAAATCAGGACAGGGGACAATGAGCAGTTCTTC
J: TRBJ2-1
size: few
length: 14
D: TRBD1
V: TRBV7-9

CDR3: CASSQERLAGAQYF
DNA: TGTGCCAGCAGCCAAGAGAGACTAGCGGGAGCTCAGTACTTC
J: TRBJ2-5
size: many
length: 14
D: TRBD2
V: TRBV3-1

CDR3: CASSSTGTPETQYF
DNA: TGTGCCAGCAGTTCAACCGGGACACCGGAGACCCAGTACTTC
J: TRBJ2-5
size: -
length: 14
D: -
V: TRBV6-2/TRBV6-3

CDR3: CASRGGQGHSPLHF
DNA: TGTGCCAGCAGAGGGGGACAGGGGCACTCACCCCTCCACTTT
J: TRBJ1-6
size: -
length: 14
D: TRBD1
V: TRBV6-1

CDR3: CASSLWSTDTQYF
DNA: TGTGCCAGCAGTCTATGGAGCACAGATACGCAGTATTTT
J: TRBJ2-3
size: many
length: 13
D: -
V: TRBV27

CDR3: CASSSGTGAFDGYTF
DNA: TGTGCCAGCAGCTCAGGGACAGGAGCTTTTGATGGCTACACCTTC
J: TRBJ1-2
size: -
length: 15
D: TRBD1
V: TRBV5-4

CDR3: CASSLGAGYSEIPGEQYF
DNA: TGTGCCAGCAGCTTAGGTGCCGGGTATTCGGAGATCCCGGGAGAGCAGTACTTC
J: TRBJ2-7
size: many
length: 18
D: -
V: TRBV7-6

CDR3: CATSGEMHQPQHF
DNA: TGTGCCACCAGCGGGGAGATGCATCAGCCCCAGCATTTT
J: TRBJ1-5
size: few
length: 13
D: -
V: TRBV15

CDR3: CASSEETGPPYEQYF
DNA: TGTGCCAGCAGTGAAGAGACAGGTCCCCCCTACGAGCAGTACTTC
J: TRBJ2-7
size: many
length: 15
D: -
V: TRBV6-1

CDR3: CASSITGTGGLLAKNIQYF
DNA: TGTGCCAGTAGTATCACCGGGACAGGGGGCTTGCTGGCCAAAAACATTCAGTACTTC
J: TRBJ2-4
size: few
length: 19
D: TRBD1
V: TRBV19

CDR3: CASSYRYGGRTDTQYF
DNA: TGTGCCAGCAGTTACCGCTATGGGGGCCGCACAGATACGCAGTATTTT
J: TRBJ2-3
size: -
length: 16
D: -
V: TRBV6-2/TRBV6-3

CDR3: CASSGSTSVTGELFF
DNA: TGTGCCAGCTCCGGATCGACTAGCGTCACCGGGGAGCTGTTTTTT
J: TRBJ2-2
size: many
length: 15
D: TRBD2
V: TRBV5-5

CDR3: CASSQETGTSGHNEQFF
DNA: TGTGCCAGCAGCCAAGAGACGGGGACTAGCGGCCACAATGAGCAGTTCTTC
J: TRBJ2-1
size: many
length: 17
D: TRBD2
V: TRBV3-1

CDR3: CASSPTGQGDTEAFF
DNA: TGTGCCAGCAGCCCCACGGGACAGGGAGACACTGAAGCTTTCTTT
J: TRBJ1-1
size: many
length: 15
D: TRBD1
V: TRBV11-2

CDR3: CSASSRGIGTDTQYF
DNA: TGCAGTGCTAGTTCACGCGGGATTGGCACAGATACGCAGTATTTT
J: TRBJ2-3
size: many
length: 15
D: -
V: TRBV20-1

CDR3: CASKPADSNLYNEQFF
DNA: TGTGCCAGCAAACCTGCGGACAGTAATCTTTACAATGAGCAGTTCTTC
J: TRBJ2-1
size: -
length: 16
D: -
V: TRBV12-3/TRBV12-4

CDR3: CASSDPGTVNYGYTF
DNA: TGTGCCAGCAGTGACCCCGGGACGGTGAACTATGGCTACACCTTC
J: TRBJ1-2
size: -
length: 15
D: -
V: TRBV25-1

CDR3: CASSETGRETQYF
DNA: TGTGCCAGCAGTGAAACAGGGCGGGAGACCCAGTACTTC
J: TRBJ2-5
size: many
length: 13
D: -
V: TRBV2